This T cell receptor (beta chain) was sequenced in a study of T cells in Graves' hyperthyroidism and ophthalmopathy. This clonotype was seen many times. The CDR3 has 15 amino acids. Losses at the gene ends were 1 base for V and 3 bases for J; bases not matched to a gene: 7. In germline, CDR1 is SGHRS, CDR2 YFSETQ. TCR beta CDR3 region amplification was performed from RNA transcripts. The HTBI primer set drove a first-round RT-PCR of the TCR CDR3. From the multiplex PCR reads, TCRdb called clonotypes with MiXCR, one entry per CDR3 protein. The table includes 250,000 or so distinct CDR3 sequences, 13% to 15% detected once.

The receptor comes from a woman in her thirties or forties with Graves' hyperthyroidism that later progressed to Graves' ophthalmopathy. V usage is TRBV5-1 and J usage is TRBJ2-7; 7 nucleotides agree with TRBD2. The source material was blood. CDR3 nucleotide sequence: TGCGCCAGCAGCTTGATCCCTGGCGGGAGCTACGAGCAGTACTTC. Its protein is CASSLIPGGSYEQYF. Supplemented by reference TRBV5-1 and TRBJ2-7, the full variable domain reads KAGVTQTPRYLIKTRGQQVTLSCSPISGHRSVSWYQQTPGQGLQFLFEYFSETQRNKGNFPGRFSGRQFSNSRSEMNVSTLELGDSALYLCASSLIPGGSYEQYFGPGTRLTVT.